This is a list of T cell receptor beta chains from one sample in a study of regulatory T cells in long-lasting Graves disease. MiXCR, applied by TCRdb to the multiplex PCR reads, yields one record per CDR3 protein. The repertoire includes roughly 530,000 distinct CDR3 sequences, 16% of them detected once, and just under 25% sits in the top ten. This sample also appeared in a second study, on T cells in Graves' hyperthyroidism and ophthalmopathy.

Sequencing used peripheral blood mononuclear cells (PBMCs), obtained at new diagnosis, from a patient treated with antithyroid drugs. The receptors here all came from a woman aged 35-65 years with Graves disease. Each CDR3 is given with its conserved first and last residue. Fields, in order: V gene, clone size, J gene, D gene, CDR3 DNA, CDR3 protein. D genes are given only for firm matches. Size tells how often a clone was seen (once, few, many) or the class of an expanded clone, and some rows leave it out.

V gene: TRBV2
clone size: NA
J gene: TRBJ2-6
D gene: TRBD1
CDR3 DNA: TGTGCCAGCAGCCCTACAGGGGCTGGGGCCAACGTCCTGACTTTC
CDR3 protein: CASSPTGAGANVLTF

V gene: TRBV4-2
clone size: NA
J gene: TRBJ1-5
D gene: NA
CDR3 DNA: TGTGCCAGCAGCCCCCTTTTACAGGGCAGGGGCAATCAGCCCCAGCATTTT
CDR3 protein: CASSPLLQGRGNQPQHF

V gene: TRBV2
clone size: NA
J gene: TRBJ2-2
D gene: NA
CDR3 DNA: TGTGCCAGCAGCTTCGGGACGCATGGTCCCGGGGAGCTGTTTTTT
CDR3 protein: CASSFGTHGPGELFF

V gene: TRBV3-1
clone size: NA
J gene: TRBJ2-5
D gene: NA
CDR3 DNA: TGTGCCAGCAGCCAAGATGAAATACTCCAAGAGACCCAGTACTTC
CDR3 protein: CASSQDEILQETQYF

V gene: TRBV11-2
clone size: few
J gene: TRBJ2-7
D gene: TRBD1
CDR3 DNA: TGTGCCAGCAGCTGGGGGGGGACAGGGACTTCCGAGCAGTACTTC
CDR3 protein: CASSWGGTGTSEQYF

V gene: TRBV6-1
clone size: few
J gene: TRBJ1-1
D gene: NA
CDR3 DNA: TGTGCCAGCAGCCGATTTAGGGGTAGGAGCACTGAAGCTTTCTTT
CDR3 protein: CASSRFRGRSTEAFF

V gene: TRBV7-9
clone size: few
J gene: TRBJ2-2
D gene: TRBD1
CDR3 DNA: TGTGCCAGCAGCTTAGGCCGGACAGGGCTCACCGGGGAGCTGTTTTTT
CDR3 protein: CASSLGRTGLTGELFF

V gene: TRBV11-3
clone size: few
J gene: TRBJ1-2
D gene: NA
CDR3 DNA: TGTGCCAGCAGCTTACGTTTGGGGGTGAATGGCTACACCTTC
CDR3 protein: CASSLRLGVNGYTF

V gene: TRBV5-5
clone size: many
J gene: TRBJ1-1
D gene: NA
CDR3 DNA: TGTGCCAGCAGCTGGACACCGTTCACTGAAGCTTTCTTT
CDR3 protein: CASSWTPFTEAFF

V gene: TRBV7-9
clone size: many
J gene: TRBJ2-1
D gene: NA
CDR3 DNA: TGTGCCAGCAGCTTAGTGGCGGGGAACAATGAGCAGTTCTTC
CDR3 protein: CASSLVAGNNEQFF

V gene: TRBV3-1
clone size: many
J gene: TRBJ2-1
D gene: TRBD2
CDR3 DNA: TGTGCCAGCAGCCCTACTAGCGGGTTATACAATGAGCAGTTCTTC
CDR3 protein: CASSPTSGLYNEQFF

V gene: TRBV6-1
clone size: many
J gene: TRBJ1-5
D gene: NA
CDR3 DNA: TGTGCCAGCAGTGAGCAGGGTATCGGTCAGCCCCAGCATTTT
CDR3 protein: CASSEQGIGQPQHF

V gene: TRBV28
clone size: NA
J gene: TRBJ2-2
D gene: TRBD1
CDR3 DNA: TGTGCCAGCAGCTCCTATCCCGGGACAGGGAGCACCGGGGAGCTGTTTTTT
CDR3 protein: CASSSYPGTGSTGELFF

V gene: TRBV5-6
clone size: NA
J gene: TRBJ1-1
D gene: TRBD1
CDR3 DNA: TGTGCCAGCAGCTGGGACAGGGAGAGGGGACTGAACACTGAAGCTTTCTTT
CDR3 protein: CASSWDRERGLNTEAFF

V gene: TRBV25-1
clone size: NA
J gene: TRBJ1-2
D gene: NA
CDR3 DNA: TGTGCCAGCAGTGCAGGACTGCTCTATGGCTACACCTTC
CDR3 protein: CASSAGLLYGYTF

V gene: TRBV5-1
clone size: NA
J gene: TRBJ1-1
D gene: NA
CDR3 DNA: TGCGCCAGCAGCTTGGTAGGCAACGGGATGAACACTGAAGCTTTCTTT
CDR3 protein: CASSLVGNGMNTEAFF

V gene: TRBV5-5
clone size: NA
J gene: TRBJ1-5
D gene: NA
CDR3 DNA: TGTGCCAGCAGCAGGATAGATAATCATCCCCAGCATTTT
CDR3 protein: CASSRIDNHPQHF

V gene: TRBV20-1
clone size: few
J gene: TRBJ1-2
D gene: NA
CDR3 DNA: TGCAGTGCTAGAGGCCAGGGAGACTATGGCTACACCTTC
CDR3 protein: CSARGQGDYGYTF

V gene: TRBV12-3/TRBV12-4
clone size: many
J gene: TRBJ2-1
D gene: NA
CDR3 DNA: TGTGCCAGCAGTCCGAGACAGAAGCCCTACAATGAGCAGTTCTTC
CDR3 protein: CASSPRQKPYNEQFF

V gene: TRBV7-2
clone size: many
J gene: TRBJ2-3
D gene: NA
CDR3 DNA: TGTGCCAGCAGCTTAGTAGCCAACACAGATACGCAGTATTTT
CDR3 protein: CASSLVANTDTQYF

V gene: TRBV15
clone size: NA
J gene: TRBJ2-5
D gene: NA
CDR3 DNA: TGTGCCACCAGGACCCGACAAGGGTTTGATGGGACCCAGTACTTC
CDR3 protein: CATRTRQGFDGTQYF

V gene: TRBV28
clone size: NA
J gene: TRBJ1-3
D gene: TRBD1
CDR3 DNA: TGTGCCAGCAGTTCTTACCTACAGGGGCCTCCTGGAAACACCATATATTTT
CDR3 protein: CASSSYLQGPPGNTIYF

V gene: TRBV29-1
clone size: few
J gene: TRBJ2-2
D gene: TRBD1
CDR3 DNA: TGCAGCGTAGCCCAAGGGTCCGGACAGGGGACCACCGGGGAGCTGTTTTTT
CDR3 protein: CSVAQGSGQGTTGELFF

V gene: TRBV19
clone size: few
J gene: TRBJ1-6
D gene: TRBD1
CDR3 DNA: TGTGCCAGTAGTCCAGACAGGGAGTATTCACCCCTCCACTTT
CDR3 protein: CASSPDREYSPLHF

V gene: TRBV4-1
clone size: few
J gene: TRBJ2-3
D gene: NA
CDR3 DNA: TGCGCCAGCAGCCAAGGCCGGTATATAGGGGGGGCATCCGATACGCAGTATTTT
CDR3 protein: CASSQGRYIGGASDTQYF

V gene: TRBV10-3
clone size: NA
J gene: TRBJ1-1
D gene: NA
CDR3 DNA: TGTGCCATCAGTGAGTCGAGTACTGGGGAAGCTTTCTTT
CDR3 protein: CAISESSTGEAFF

V gene: TRBV10-1
clone size: many
J gene: TRBJ2-7
D gene: NA
CDR3 DNA: TGCGCCAGCAGTGAGGGGGGACCCTCCTACGAGCAGTACTTC
CDR3 protein: CASSEGGPSYEQYF